These 26 T cell receptor beta chains came from one sample sequenced in a study of T cells in Graves' hyperthyroidism and ophthalmopathy. Amplification of TCR beta CDR3 regions was performed using RNA transcripts as template. TCR CDR3 regions were first amplified by RT-PCR with HTBI primers. TCRdb ran MiXCR on the multiplex PCR reads and lists one entry per CDR3 protein. The sample lists about 520,000 distinct CDR3 sequences, less than 25% occurring once. Sequencing input: blood. Receptors originate from a man aged 18 to 29 with Graves' hyperthyroidism.

This clonotype was seen many times. The J gene is TRBJ1-1, the V gene TRBV7-9; no clear D. This CDR3 has 13 residues. Trimming took 5 bases from V and 7 from J, leaving 14 bases between them. Germline lookup yields CDR1 SEHNR and CDR2 FQNEAQ (reference sequence). The CDR3 coding sequence is TGTGCCAGCAGCCCGCCTGAAAGGTATGAAGCTTTCTTT. This translates into CASSPPERYEAFF.

This clonotype was detected ten times or more. The chain recombines TRBV11-2 with TRBJ1-1; TRBD1 is a possible D gene (5 bases). The germline CDR1 and CDR2 sequences are SGHAT and FQNNGV. There are 14 residues in the CDR3. Trimming removed 2 bases from V and 3 bases from J, with 10 bases in between. CDR3 amino acids: CASSLRDGDTEAFF. CDR3 nucleotides: TGTGCCAGCAGCTTACGGGACGGGGACACTGAAGCTTTCTTT.

This rearrangement joins TRBV12-3 or TRBV12-4 to TRBJ2-2; no clear D gene. There are 12 residues in the CDR3. V lost 4 bases and J 5 bases, leaving 5 bases between the germline ends. The CDR3 nucleotides read TGTGCCAGCAGTTCAGCGACCGGGGAGCTGTTTTTT. The encoded protein is CASSSATGELFF.

Many counts were recorded for this clonotype. This sequence joins TRBV12-3 or TRBV12-4 and TRBJ2-5; 7 bases agree with TRBD2. The CDR3 runs to 13 residues. V shed 5 bases, J shed 3 bases, and the junction held 3 bases outside the gene matches. The CDR3 loop reads CASSRTREETQYF. The CDR3, as DNA: TGTGCCAGCAGTAGGACTAGAGAAGAGACCCAGTACTTC.

This clonotype showed up just a few times. The genes are TRBV12-3 or TRBV12-4 and TRBJ1-1; tentative D call: TRBD1 (6 bases). CDR3 length: 16 residues. Trimming took 2 bases from V and 1 from J, leaving 14 bases between them. This chain's CDR3 is CASSLRAGAGNTEAFF. CDR3 nucleotides: TGTGCCAGCAGTTTAAGGGCAGGGGCTGGGAACACTGAAGCTTTCTTT.

This clonotype was observed at least ten times. The CDR3, as DNA: TGTGCCAGCAGCTTAGAGGTCAGAAAGTCCTACGAGCAGTACTTC. Its translation is CASSLEVRKSYEQYF. The chain employs TRBV11-2 and TRBJ2-7; D ambiguous. Per the germline V gene, CDR1 is SGHAT and CDR2 is FQNNGV. The V gene lost 0 bases and the J gene lost 1 base, with 10 bases spanning the gap. This CDR3 comprises 15 residues.

There are many counts of this clonotype. V is TRBV6-5 and J is TRBJ1-3; D is unresolved. The CDR3 consists of 13 residues. Germline-derived CDR1 and CDR2 are MNHEY and SVGAGI. The V end lost 7 bases, the J end lost 1 base, and 8 bases lay between the germline ends. CDR3: CASTQLSGNTIYF. The CDR3 region has the DNA TGTGCCAGCACCCAATTGTCTGGAAACACCATATATTTT.

In this sample, this clonotype turned up many times. The chain joins TRBV12-3 or TRBV12-4 to TRBJ1-1; 12 bases agree with TRBD1. J gave up 0 bases and V 8 bases, and 10 bases lay outside the gene matches. The CDR3 is made up of 17 amino acids. DNA for the CDR3: TGTGCCAGCCTTTTAGGGACAGGGGGCTTGTTGAACACTGAAGCTTTCTTT. Translation: CASLLGTGGLLNTEAFF.

This clonotype has ten or more counts. One end of the junction does not line up with germline, which may come from a read error. The chain is built from TRBV20-1 and TRBJ2-5; D may be TRBD1 (6 bases). The V gene's germline CDR1 is DFQATT and CDR2 SNEGSKA (reference sequence). CDR3 length equals 16 residues. CDR3 DNA: TGCAGTGCTAGCCCCTATGAGAGGGGGAACCAAGAGGCCCAGTACTTC. It yields the protein CSASPYERGNQEAQYF.

This clonotype was counted at least ten times. This sequence joins TRBV9 and TRBJ2-7; D call uncertain. The CDR3 runs 13 residues. V was pared by 1 base and J by 5 bases, with 10 bases between. The germline V gene encodes CDR1 SGDLS and CDR2 YYNGEE. This CDR3 reads CASSVMGADEQYF. The DNA of the CDR3 is TGTGCCAGCAGCGTAATGGGCGCCGACGAGCAGTACTTC.

This clonotype was seen repeatedly, ten times or more. The rearrangement links TRBV12-3 or TRBV12-4 to TRBJ1-2; D perhaps matches TRBD1 (5 bases). The germline V and J ends were trimmed by 9 bases and 2 bases, with 22 bases remaining between them. The CDR3 sequence is 16 residues long. CDR3 sequence (DNA): TGTGCCAGTTGGGGACCGAGCCCTACTATAAACTATGGCTACACCTTC. Protein sequence: CASWGPSPTINYGYTF.

Of note for this clonotype: A much larger clone differs by one base, so this may be a read error. V gene TRBV19 combines with J gene TRBJ1-1; D is unresolved. Germline V gives CDR1 LNHDA, CDR2 SQIVND (reference sequence). Trimming pared 3 bases from V and 2 bases from J, leaving 16 bases between. The CDR3 totals 16 residues. CDR3 coding DNA: TGTGCCAGTAGTATGGGGAGGGCCTCGGTTAACACTGAAGCTTTCTTT. Translated: CASSMGRASVNTEAFF.

This clonotype was observed many times. The V and J genes are TRBV20-1 and TRBJ1-1, with D unclear. In germline, CDR1 is DFQATT, CDR2 SNEGSKA (reference sequence). CDR3 length: 14 residues. The V gene lost 0 bases and the J gene lost 3 bases, with 11 bases spanning the gap. The CDR3 DNA follows: TGCAGTGCTAGAGATCGGATTAGCTACACTGAAGCTTTCTTT. It specifies CSARDRISYTEAFF.

V and J are TRBV4-1 and TRBJ2-7, with 8 bases identical to TRBD1. Germline CDR1 and CDR2: MGHRA and YSYEKL. The trim removed 2 bases at V and 0 bases at J, leaving 9 bases unmatched. The CDR3 extends over 17 amino acids. This CDR3 is CASSQYQGAGSSYEQYF. CDR3 coding DNA: TGCGCCAGCAGCCAATATCAGGGGGCAGGGAGCTCCTACGAGCAGTACTTC.

The chain has TRBV29-1 and TRBJ2-2; D assignment may be TRBD1 or TRBD2 (5 bases each). Germline V gene lookup returns CDR1 SQVTM and CDR2 ANQGSEA. The CDR3 runs to 14 residues. Trimming stripped 0 bases from V and 5 bases from J, with 10 bases between. The CDR3 loop reads CSVEDIWGTGELFF. In nucleotides, the CDR3 is TGCAGCGTTGAAGATATATGGGGGACCGGGGAGCTGTTTTTT.

The chain recombines TRBV6-1 with TRBJ2-4; D is possibly TRBD2 (6 bases). Trimming shortened V by 7 bases and J by 0 bases, and 10 bases separated the two germline ends. The CDR3 runs to 14 residues. Germline V CDR1 and CDR2: MNHNS, SASEGT. DNA of the CDR3: TGTGCCAGCACCCAGGGACTAGCCAAAAACATTCAGTACTTC. It codes for CASTQGLAKNIQYF.

This clonotype was recorded many times. The chain joins TRBV12-3 or TRBV12-4 to TRBJ1-1, with D hard to call. There are 13 residues in the CDR3. Deletions cut 5 bases from V and 0 bases from J, with 7 bases between. The CDR3 sequence is CASSVSVNTEAFF. In nucleotides, the CDR3 is TGTGCCAGCAGTGTATCAGTGAACACTGAAGCTTTCTTT.

This clonotype was detected a few times. The gene calls are TRBV9 and TRBJ1-2; D ambiguous. The CDR3 contains 15 residues. Trimming left V 5 bases short and J 6 bases short, with 20 bases between. Germline assignment: CDR1 SGDLS and CDR2 YYNGEE. DNA of the CDR3: TGTGCCAGCAGTCACGGCTCCGGACTCAGGCATGGCTACACCTTC. Translation: CASSHGSGLRHGYTF.

The rearrangement joins TRBV30 to TRBJ1-2; possibly TRBD1 for D (6 bases). With 8 bases removed from V and 4 bases from J, the gap between germline ends came to 17 bases. Germline V CDR1 and CDR2: GTSNPN, SVGIG (reference sequence). CDR3 length equals 13 residues. The DNA for the CDR3 is TGTGCCGGACAGTACGGGTCAGGCTATGGCTACACCTTC. Its translation: CAGQYGSGYGYTF.

This clonotype was detected a few times. The chain employs TRBV18 and TRBJ1-2; weak D call: TRBD1 (5 bases). The V end lost 1 base, the J end lost 8 bases, and 14 bases lay between the germline ends. Germline V gene data show CDR1 as KGHSH and CDR2 as LQKENI. The CDR3 consists of 14 residues. The CDR3 bases are TGTGCCAGCTCACCACTGGGGGAGAAGGAAGGCTACACCTTC. Its protein is CASSPLGEKEGYTF.

This clonotype was detected ten times or more. V is TRBV12-3 or TRBV12-4 and J is TRBJ2-5, with D possibly being TRBD2 (6 bases). This CDR3 is 14 amino acids long. Trimming took 5 bases from V and 0 from J, leaving 10 bases between them. CDR3 loop: CASSQREYQETQYF. The CDR3, as DNA: TGTGCCAGCAGTCAACGGGAGTACCAAGAGACCCAGTACTTC.

The chain recombines TRBV6-1 with TRBJ1-2; D is possibly TRBD1 (6 bases). V lost 11 bases, J lost 3 bases, and 16 bases lay in between. This CDR3 is built from 13 residues. Germline loops: CDR1 MNHNS, CDR2 SASEGT. CDR3 nucleotide sequence: TGTGCCGGCTGCAGGGGCCTGGACTATGGCTACACCTTC. It specifies CAGCRGLDYGYTF.

The CDR3 DNA sequence: TGTGCCAGCAGTTTGATTGGTCAGAGAACCTCCTACGAGCAGTACTTC. It codes for CASSLIGQRTSYEQYF. V usage is TRBV12-3 or TRBV12-4 and J usage is TRBJ2-7; D ambiguous. This CDR3 has 16 amino acids. V was shortened by 3 bases and J by 0 bases, with 15 bases between the two germline ends.

Ten or more counts support this clonotype. The V gene is TRBV20-1, the J gene TRBJ1-2; 9 nucleotides line up with TRBD1. The CDR3 sequence is 14 residues long. The junction had 3 bases not matched to a gene; V was cut back by 1 base and J by 3 bases. Germline loops: CDR1 DFQATT, CDR2 SNEGSKA (reference sequence). Here the CDR3 reads CSARGRTGDYGYTF. The CDR3, as DNA: TGCAGTGCTAGAGGGCGGACAGGGGACTATGGCTACACCTTC.

The chain uses TRBV29-1 and TRBJ2-2; D is unclear. Trimming removed 3 bases at V and 0 bases at J, with 5 bases between. Germline V gene lookup returns CDR1 SQVTM and CDR2 ANQGSEA. The CDR3 is 13 amino acids. Written as DNA, the CDR3 is TGCAGCGTTGATGGCTCGAACACCGGGGAGCTGTTTTTT. It is translated as CSVDGSNTGELFF.

This clonotype was recorded a few times. The rearrangement joins TRBV9 to TRBJ1-3, with 10 bases lining up with TRBD1. Germline-derived CDR1 and CDR2 are SGDLS and YYNGEE. V was clipped by 0 bases and J by 4 bases; unmatched bases: 4. The CDR3 extends over 16 amino acids. The CDR3 region has the DNA TGTGCCAGCAGCGTAGGAGGGACAGGGGTCGGAAACACCATATATTTT. It translates to CASSVGGTGVGNTIYF.